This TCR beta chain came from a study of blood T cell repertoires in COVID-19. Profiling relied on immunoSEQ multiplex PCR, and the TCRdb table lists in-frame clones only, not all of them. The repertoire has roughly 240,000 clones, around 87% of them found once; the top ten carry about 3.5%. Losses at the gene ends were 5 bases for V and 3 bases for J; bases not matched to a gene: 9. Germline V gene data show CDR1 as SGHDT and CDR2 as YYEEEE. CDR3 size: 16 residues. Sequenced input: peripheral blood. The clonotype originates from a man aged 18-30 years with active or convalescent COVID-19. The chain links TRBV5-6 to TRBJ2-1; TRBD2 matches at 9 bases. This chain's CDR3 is CASSPISGGHYNEQFF. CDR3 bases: TGTGCCAGCAGTCCCATTAGCGGGGGCCACTACAATGAGCAGTTCTTC.